This T cell receptor beta chain derives from a study of cytomegalovirus exposure and HLA in healthy donors. The primer mix had 60 Vbeta and 13 Jbeta primers. Assay: immunoSEQ multiplex PCR; the TCRdb copy retains only in-frame clones and omits some. The profile covers about 150,000 clones, with 85% appearing a single time and 2.5% to 3% taken by the ten largest. This clone has a single count. The receptor was derived from a man younger than 45 in good health and CMV-seropositive. Sequenced: PBMCs.

The CDR3 here is CASSIRGTSGGNEQYF. Written as DNA, the CDR3 is TGTGCCAGTAGTATCAGGGGGACTAGCGGAGGTAACGAGCAGTACTTC. The chain couples TRBV19 to TRBJ2-7; 11 nucleotides align to TRBD2. Germline CDR1 LNHDA, CDR2 SQIVND (reference sequence). This CDR3 contains 16 residues. Germline trimming cut 3 bases from V and 5 bases from J; bases unmatched to any gene: 9.